This TCR beta chain is from a study of blood T cell repertoires in COVID-19 (dated by TCRdb to between 2020 and 2021). For the wider study: Samples from collaborators originated in the United States, Italy and Spain and spanned both the acute and convalescent phases of COVID-19. The prospective study material was composed of cDNA or gDNA derived from T cells, B-cell-depleted T cells, or PBMCs. Subjects who had been exposed to COVID-19, were actively infected with it, or had recovered from it provided the deeply sampled blood TCRbeta repertoires that made up the dataset. The repertoires were made available in a free public database intended to serve as a resource for research on the immune response to SARS-CoV-2. Samples were obtained from the ongoing ImmuneRACE study (first 160 participants) and from some 1,300 subjects provided by 6 global collaborators. Sample metadata almost always included a de-identified subject ID, COVID-19 status, age in years and sex. Where HLA class I and class II types were available, the types were taken from metadata supplied by the sample provider, not from assay-based typing.

Reading the germline V gene (reference sequence) gives CDR1 SEHNR and CDR2 FQNEAQ. The CDR3 holds 15 amino acids from the cysteine to the phenylalanine. CDR3 DNA only is kept here, 45 bases in frame from base 1. The germline V end is reduced by 1 base and the J end by 7 bases; junction bases left unmatched: 6. TCRbeta CDR3 regions were amplified from genomic DNA by means of the immunoSEQ Assay, a bias-controlled multiplex PCR. As for how the authors treated the data: Nucleated cell counts per sample were estimated from amplification of reference gene primers within the assay. To quantify the absolute abundance of each unique TCRbeta CDR3 rearrangement, sequence reads were collapsed and filtered. Productive Simpson clonality was computed per sample as the square root of Simpson's diversity index over productive rearrangements. As stored in TCRdb, this immuneACCESS dataset retains in-frame rearrangements with V and J assigned. A fraction of the clones does not appear; measured against another copy, unresolved V genes explain less than half of the discrepancy, and the remainder lacks a known reason. V, J and clone size reflect that table, while D and trimming were determined from the DNA. The sample includes about 110,000 clones, with around four fifths observed a single time. Jointly, the top ten make up approximately 4.1% of the sample.

This clone was recorded a few times. What this receptor recognizes is not known. No per-base quality is available; no much larger clone lies one base away. Broad study findings and their caveats: The amount of clinical and demographic metadata varied by source and participant and was provided uncurated.

Collaborating institutions collected whole blood in K2EDTA tubes following their own protocols. For TCRbeta analysis, collaborators shipped samples in one of three forms: frozen whole blood, isolated PBMCs, or DNA extracted from either of those sample types. Sequenced material: peripheral blood. In this chain, TRBV7-9 is recombined with TRBJ1-4; TRBD1 agrees with 7 junctional bases. The clonotype comes from a woman between 65 and 79 years old with acute or convalescent COVID-19. Here the CDR3 is given as CASSLGGTVREKLFF. The nucleotide sequence is given as TGTGCCAGCAGCTTAGGTGGGACAGTTCGTGAAAAACTGTTTTTT.